Below are 27 T cell receptor beta chains sequenced from a single sample in a study of blood T cell repertoires in COVID-19. Sequenced by immunoSEQ multiplex PCR; TCRdb stores in-frame clones only, minus some. The data show around 210,000 clones, 70% to 90% seen once. The specimen was peripheral blood. Every receptor here comes from a man aged 18 to 29 with active or convalescent COVID-19.

V gene TRBV11-2 combines with J gene TRBJ1-3; no firm D call. Germline V gene lookup returns CDR1 SGHAT and CDR2 FQNNGV. The CDR3 spans 14 residues. V was clipped by 5 bases and J by 3 bases, with 11 bases between them. The CDR3 coding sequence is TGTGCCAGCAGCCCGAACTTAGATGGAAACACCATATATTTT. Protein product: CASSPNLDGNTIYF.

The chain links TRBV20-1 to TRBJ1-6; no firm D call. CDR1 is DFQATT, CDR2 SNEGSKA, per germline (reference sequence). Trimming stripped 3 bases from V and 5 bases from J, with 17 bases between. There are 16 residues in the CDR3. The CDR3 protein is CSASSGPGRNNSPLHF. The CDR3 DNA reads TGCAGTGCTAGTAGCGGGCCGGGGAGGAATAATTCACCCCTCCACTTT.

The chain links TRBV4-1 to TRBJ2-7; 9 bases line up with TRBD1. The junction had 9 bases not matched to a gene; V was cut back by 4 bases and J by 2 bases. Germline V gene lookup returns CDR1 MGHRA and CDR2 YSYEKL. This CDR3 is built from 16 residues. CDR3 amino acids: CASSPVPGTGTYEQYF. The DNA of the CDR3 is TGCGCCAGCAGCCCGGTGCCCGGGACAGGGACCTACGAGCAGTACTTC.

The chain combines TRBV9 with TRBJ1-4, with D perhaps matching TRBD1 (5 bases). The CDR3 has 13 residues. The germline V and J ends were trimmed by 3 bases and 8 bases, with 11 bases remaining between them. The V gene's germline CDR1 is SGDLS and CDR2 YYNGEE. Here the CDR3 reads CASSGGEREKLFF. The CDR3 region has the DNA TGTGCCAGCAGCGGGGGGGAGCGAGAAAAACTGTTTTTT.

The gene calls are TRBV4-1 and TRBJ1-2; 8 nucleotides match TRBD1. The CDR3 consists of 16 residues. Germline V gives CDR1 MGHRA, CDR2 YSYEKL. After removal of 0 bases from V and 4 bases from J, the junction contained 7 bases not matched to a gene. The CDR3 region is CASSQDRAGGIYGYTF. DNA for the CDR3: TGCGCCAGCAGCCAAGACAGGGCAGGGGGCATCTATGGCTACACCTTC.

This CDR3 is CASSLGGSPEQYF. DNA for the CDR3: TGTGCCAGCAGTTTAGGTGGCTCCCCCGAGCAGTACTTC. The chain combines TRBV27 with TRBJ2-7, with unresolved D. The CDR3 consists of 13 residues. Germline-derived CDR1 and CDR2 are MNHEY and SMNVEV (reference sequence). Trimming removed 2 bases at V and 6 bases at J, with 11 bases between.

The V gene is TRBV10-3, the J gene TRBJ2-7; 9 bases match TRBD1. The CDR3 has 14 amino acids. J lost 6 bases, V lost 6 bases, and 9 bases had no gene match. The germline gives CDR1 ENHRY, CDR2 SYGVKD. The CDR3 here is CAIRPGQGSPEQYF. The CDR3 DNA follows: TGTGCCATCAGGCCGGGACAGGGATCCCCCGAGCAGTACTTC.

This sequence joins TRBV2 and TRBJ2-1; TRBD1 is a possible D gene (5 bases). CDR1 and CDR2 (germline): SNHLY, FYNNEI. CDR3 length: 14 residues. V was trimmed by 4 bases and J by 1 base, leaving 8 bases between them. CDR3: CASSVDRSYNEQFF. The CDR3 DNA follows: TGTGCCAGCAGTGTAGACAGATCCTACAATGAGCAGTTCTTC.

V usage is TRBV7-9 and J usage is TRBJ1-1, with 8 nucleotides matching TRBD1. The CDR3 has 14 residues. Trimming cost V 4 bases and J 10 bases; bases outside gene matches: 11. The germline gives CDR1 SEHNR, CDR2 FQNEAQ (reference sequence). CDR3 nucleotide sequence: TGTGCCAGCAGCTATTCCGGGACAGGTTCTCGAGCTTTCTTT. Amino acid sequence: CASSYSGTGSRAFF.

The rearrangement joins TRBV30 to TRBJ1-6, with a weak D call TRBD1 (5 bases). Germline-derived CDR1 and CDR2 are GTSNPN and SVGIG (reference sequence). This CDR3 is 13 amino acids long. The V end was cut by 4 bases, the J end by 9 bases, with 13 bases between. The chain's CDR3 is CAWNGAPVSPLHF. The CDR3 DNA is TGTGCCTGGAATGGGGCCCCGGTTTCACCCCTCCACTTT.

The CDR3, as DNA: TGTGCCAGCTCGGGTCAGGGACAGGGATCCGATGAGCAGTTCTTC. This translates into CASSGQGQGSDEQFF. The chain combines TRBV18 with TRBJ2-1, with 9 positions matching TRBD1. J gave up 8 bases and V 6 bases, and 11 bases lay outside the gene matches. Germline V gene lookup returns CDR1 KGHSH and CDR2 LQKENI. CDR3 length: 15 amino acids.

The V call is TRBV2, the J call TRBJ2-7; 11 nucleotides agree with TRBD1. This CDR3 is built from 15 residues. Germline CDR1 SNHLY, CDR2 FYNNEI. J was trimmed by 7 bases and V by 2 bases; bases with no gene match: 7. CDR3 coding DNA: TGTGCCAGCAGTGAATTCGGACAGGGGGCGGGGGAGCAGTACTTC. Its translation: CASSEFGQGAGEQYF.

This chain uses TRBV6-5 with TRBJ2-7; 11 bases agree with TRBD2. Germline V gene sequence: CDR1 MNHEY, CDR2 SVGAGI. This CDR3 has 13 residues. Losses at the gene ends were 8 bases for V and 4 bases for J; bases not matched to a gene: 4. This CDR3 reads CASSGLAEYEQYF. For the CDR3, the DNA is TGTGCCAGCTCGGGACTAGCGGAATACGAGCAGTACTTC.

In DNA, the CDR3 is TGTGCCAGCAGCCGCGGGGCCTGGGATGAAAAACTGTTTTTT. Its translation: CASSRGAWDEKLFF. The chain employs TRBV14 and TRBJ1-4; tentatively, D is TRBD1 (5 bases). Germline V gives CDR1 SGHDN, CDR2 FVKESK. This CDR3 contains 14 residues. V lost 4 bases and J 6 bases, leaving 12 bases between the germline ends. Complete variable domain (other parts from reference TRBV14 and TRBJ1-4): EAGVTQFPSHSVIEKGQTVTLRCDPISGHDNLYWYRRVMGKEIKFLLHFVKESKQDESGMPNNRFLAERTGGTYSTLKVQPAELEDSGVYFCASSRGAWDEKLFFGSGTQLSVL.

V usage is TRBV19 and J usage is TRBJ2-3, with 11 bases that match TRBD1. Germline V lookup: CDR1 LNHDA, CDR2 SQIVND (reference sequence). V was clipped by 9 bases and J by 7 bases; unmatched bases: 12. The CDR3 runs to 15 residues. The CDR3 protein is CASPSSGQGANTQYF. CDR3 nucleotide sequence: TGTGCCAGCCCCTCCTCCGGACAGGGGGCAAATACGCAGTATTTT.

The V call is TRBV9, the J call TRBJ1-1; 8 bases are shared with TRBD1. CDR1 SGDLS and CDR2 YYNGEE come from the germline V gene. CDR3 length: 13 amino acids. The trim removed 3 bases at V and 4 bases at J, leaving 2 bases unmatched. The CDR3 DNA reads as TGTGCCAGCAGCGCCAGGGGGCCCACTGAAGCTTTCTTT. Protein sequence: CASSARGPTEAFF.

In this sample, this clone turned up a few times. A junction end diverges from the germline sequence, so it may reflect a read error. The gene calls are TRBV20-1 and TRBJ1-2; the D is unclear. The CDR3 contains 11 residues. CDR1 is DFQATT and CDR2 is SNEGSKA in the germline V gene (reference sequence). CDR3 amino acids: CSARDGGGESF. The CDR3, as DNA: TGCAGTGCTAGAGATGGTGGCGGTGAGAGCTTC.

This rearrangement joins TRBV5-1 to TRBJ2-7; TRBD2 might be the D (6 bases). The CDR3 totals 14 residues. V was shortened by 4 bases and J by 0 bases, with 11 bases between the two germline ends. CDR1 is SGHRS, CDR2 YFSETQ, per germline. CDR3 region: CASSAGRSSYEQYF. For the CDR3, the DNA is TGCGCCAGCAGCGCGGGACGGAGCTCCTACGAGCAGTACTTC.

CDR3: CATSRDGPLSGSADEQFF. CDR3 nucleotide sequence: TGTGCCACCAGCAGAGATGGCCCGCTGAGCGGGAGTGCCGATGAGCAGTTCTTC. V and J are TRBV15 and TRBJ2-1; 8 positions agree with TRBD2. The CDR3 is 18 residues long. Germline CDR1 is LNHNV and CDR2 is YYDKDF (reference sequence). J was trimmed by 8 bases and V by 0 bases; bases with no gene match: 15.

The V gene is TRBV10-3, the J gene TRBJ2-1; weak D call: TRBD1 (6 bases). This CDR3 is 16 amino acids long. Germline CDR1 ENHRY, CDR2 SYGVKD. V was shortened by 5 bases and J by 4 bases, with 18 bases between the two germline ends. The CDR3 DNA sequence: TGTGCCATCAGTCGTCATGGGAAGGGGGATTACAATGAGCAGTTCTTC. Protein product: CAISRHGKGDYNEQFF.

DNA of the CDR3: TGCGCCAGCAGCTTAAACGGGGGAGCCAAAAACATTCAGTACTTC. It translates to CASSLNGGAKNIQYF. The rearrangement links TRBV5-1 to TRBJ2-4; D is perhaps TRBD2 (6 bases). CDR1 and CDR2 from the germline V gene are SGHRS and YFSETQ. This CDR3 region has 15 residues. Deletions cut 2 bases from V and 0 bases from J, with 9 bases between.

The V gene is TRBV10-1, the J gene TRBJ1-2; 8 bases are shared with TRBD1. J was trimmed by 8 bases and V by 3 bases; bases with no gene match: 8. Germline V gene sequence: CDR1 WNHNN, CDR2 SYGVQD (reference sequence). This CDR3 comprises 14 residues. CDR3 residues: CASSDHQGAGGYTF. The CDR3, as DNA: TGCGCCAGCAGTGATCACCAGGGGGCTGGAGGCTACACCTTC.

The genes are TRBV5-1 and TRBJ1-6; 8 nucleotides line up with TRBD1. The ends lost 2 bases at V and 0 bases at J; junction bases unmatched: 4. The CDR3 is 17 residues long. CDR1 SGHRS and CDR2 YFSETQ come from the germline V gene. CDR3 sequence: CASSFGDRSSYNSPLHF. The DNA for the CDR3 is TGCGCCAGCAGCTTCGGGGACAGGAGCTCCTATAATTCACCCCTCCACTTT. The full variable domain, with the rest looked up from reference TRBV5-1 and TRBJ1-6, is KAGVTQTPRYLIKTRGQQVTLSCSPISGHRSVSWYQQTPGQGLQFLFEYFSETQRNKGNFPGRFSGRQFSNSRSEMNVSTLELGDSALYLCASSFGDRSSYNSPLHFGNGTRLTVT.

The chain couples TRBV29-1 to TRBJ2-7; 10 nucleotides line up with TRBD2. J lost 4 bases, V lost 3 bases, and 15 bases had no gene match. The CDR3 has 17 residues. Germline loops: CDR1 SQVTM, CDR2 ANQGSEA. The CDR3 coding sequence is TGCAGCGTTGAGTATCCGAATAGATCTAGCGGGAGATACGAGCAGTACTTC. This encodes CSVEYPNRSSGRYEQYF.

The chain carries TRBV11-2 and TRBJ2-7; the D is unclear. Trimming took 3 bases from V and 4 from J, leaving 10 bases between them. Per germline, CDR1 SGHAT and CDR2 FQNNGV. The CDR3 sequence is 13 residues long. Here the CDR3 DNA reads TGTGCCAGCAGCTTGACTTCCGAATACGAGCAGTACTTC. Translating it yields CASSLTSEYEQYF.

The chain links TRBV14 to TRBJ1-1, with D possibly TRBD1 on 5 matching bases. CDR1 is SGHDN and CDR2 is FVKESK in the germline V gene. Trimming removed 4 bases from V and 5 bases from J, with 23 bases in between. The CDR3 has 17 residues. CDR3 region: CASSLYGGFGLTTEAFF. The CDR3 DNA is TGTGCCAGCAGCCTATATGGGGGGTTTGGGCTGACTACTGAAGCTTTCTTT.

The chain has TRBV6-5 and TRBJ2-1; D perhaps matches TRBD1 (5 bases). V was clipped by 7 bases and J by 5 bases, with 15 bases between them. Per the germline V gene, CDR1 is MNHEY and CDR2 is SVGAGI. This CDR3 spans 14 amino acids. The CDR3 DNA reads as TGTGCCAGCACGTACCAGGGATGGGACAATGAGCAGTTCTTC. Its protein is CASTYQGWDNEQFF.